The 23 T cell receptor beta chains reported below all come from one sample, sequenced in a study of T cell repertoires in cytomegalovirus infection. TCRdb used MiXCR to reprocess the reads, holding one entry per CDR3 protein. The sample records just over 300,000 distinct CDR3 sequences, 15% to 20% being singletons. The sequenced material came from PBMCs. Receptors originate from a human donor in good health (CMV status not recorded). Some clones in this sample may be carry-over from other donors' samples.

The chain is built from TRBV19 and TRBJ2-1; 9 nucleotides line up with TRBD1. V lost 7 bases, J lost 7 bases, and 11 bases stayed unmatched. CDR3 length equals 15 residues. Germline CDR1 is LNHDA and CDR2 is SQIVND (reference sequence). The CDR3 sequence: CASTPLDRGGNEQFF. The CDR3 DNA reads TGTGCCAGTACCCCGTTGGACAGGGGAGGGAATGAGCAGTTCTTC.

This clonotype was recorded many times. This chain connects TRBV28 to TRBJ1-2; TRBD1 matches at 8 bases. With V trimmed by 7 bases and J by 6 bases, 10 bases remained unmatched. From germline, CDR1 is MDHEN and CDR2 SYDVKM. CDR3 length: 14 amino acids. The CDR3: CASTVRQGADGYTF. As DNA, the CDR3 is TGTGCCAGCACCGTCCGTCAGGGGGCTGATGGCTACACCTTC.

This clonotype showed up many times. The chain links TRBV2 to TRBJ2-4; 8 nucleotides match TRBD1. CDR3 length: 18 residues. Trimming at V came to 1 base and at J to 0 bases, leaving 8 bases not matched to a gene. Germline-derived CDR1 and CDR2 are SNHLY and FYNNEI. This CDR3 reads CASSEDWTGNLAKNIQYF. The DNA of the CDR3 is TGTGCCAGCAGTGAAGACTGGACAGGGAACCTAGCCAAAAACATTCAGTACTTC.

CDR3 bases: TGTGCCAGCATCGACAGGGGCTACGCTGAAGCTTTCTTT. Protein product: CASIDRGYAEAFF. The gene calls are TRBV6-2 or TRBV6-3 and TRBJ1-1; 8 bases align to TRBD1. The CDR3 sequence is 13 residues long. Germline V CDR1 and CDR2: MNHEY, SVGEGT. V was clipped by 7 bases and J by 6 bases; unmatched bases: 7.

The genes are TRBV4-1 and TRBJ2-7; D perhaps matches TRBD2 (6 bases). Trimming took 0 bases from V and 5 from J, leaving 11 bases between them. This CDR3 is built from 14 residues. Germline values: CDR1 MGHRA, CDR2 YSYEKL. CDR3 sequence reads: CASSQDGGFDEQYF. The CDR3 region has the DNA TGCGCCAGCAGCCAAGATGGAGGGTTCGACGAGCAGTACTTC.

V is TRBV5-4 and J is TRBJ1-1; D unresolved. Looked up from germline, CDR1 is SGHNT and CDR2 is YYREEE (reference sequence). With 1 base removed from V and 5 bases from J, the gap between germline ends came to 12 bases. CDR3 length: 14 amino acids. The CDR3: CASSLLGVQTEAFF. The CDR3 DNA is TGTGCCAGCAGCTTGTTGGGTGTACAGACTGAAGCTTTCTTT.

The table lists this clonotype with a few counts. In DNA form, the CDR3 reads TGTGCCATCAGTGAGAGGACTAGCGGGGGCTACAATGAGCAGTTCTTC. It is translated as CAISERTSGGYNEQFF. The chain couples TRBV10-3 to TRBJ2-1; the match to TRBD2 covers 13 bases. Per germline, CDR1 ENHRY and CDR2 SYGVKD. This CDR3 contains 16 residues. V lost 2 bases and J lost 3; bases outside the gene matches: 1.

The DNA for the CDR3 is TGTGCTAGTGGTTTCAGTTTCGGCACTGAAGCTTTCTTT. It is translated as CASGFSFGTEAFF. This sequence joins TRBV12-5 and TRBJ1-1; D is unresolved. The CDR3 loop spans 13 amino acids. The germline V gene has CDR1 LGHNT and CDR2 FRNRAP. Trimming stripped 3 bases from V and 4 bases from J, with 9 bases between.

This clonotype has at least ten counts. The chain uses TRBV4-1 and TRBJ1-2; D ambiguous. Trimming pared 0 bases from V and 4 bases from J, leaving 6 bases between. The CDR3 runs 13 residues. Germline CDR1 reads MGHRA; CDR2 reads YSYEKL. CDR3 sequence reads: CASSQEYGYGYTF. The DNA for the CDR3 is TGCGCCAGCAGCCAAGAATACGGCTATGGCTACACCTTC.

This clonotype has only a few counts. The genes are TRBV7-9 and TRBJ2-3; 8 positions agree with TRBD2. The ends lost 1 base at V and 2 bases at J; junction bases unmatched: 2. This CDR3 has 15 amino acids. CDR1 is SEHNR and CDR2 is FQNEAQ in the germline V gene (reference sequence). CDR3 coding DNA: TGTGCCAGCAGCTTAGTCGGGGGGGCCACAGATACGCAGTATTTT. Its protein product is CASSLVGGATDTQYF. The entire variable domain, with the rest obtained from reference TRBV7-9 and TRBJ2-3, is as follows: DTGVSQNPRHKITKRGQNVTFRCDPISEHNRLYWYRQTLGQGPEFLTYFQNEAQLEKSRLLSDRFSAERPKGSFSTLEIQRTEQGDSAMYLCASSLVGGATDTQYFGPGTRLTVL.

V usage is TRBV2 and J usage is TRBJ2-3; 8 bases agree with TRBD2. The CDR3 length is 17 residues. The V and J ends lost 7 bases and 5 bases, in that order; junction bases with no gene match: 17. CDR1 is SNHLY and CDR2 is FYNNEI in the germline V gene. The CDR3 DNA reads TGTGCCAGCAACCTATCCGGGACTAGGGGGTTAGGAGATACGCAGTATTTT. Amino acids: CASNLSGTRGLGDTQYF. The full variable domain, rest sourced from reference TRBV2 and TRBJ2-3, is EPEVTQTPSHQVTQMGQEVILRCVPISNHLYFYWYRQILGQKVEFLVSFYNNEISEKSEIFDDQFSVERPDGSNFTLKIRSTKLEDSAMYFCASNLSGTRGLGDTQYFGPGTRLTVL.

This rearrangement joins TRBV20-1 to TRBJ2-7, with 7 bases fitting TRBD1. The CDR3 runs 14 residues. V trimming: 2 bases; J trimming: 6 bases; junction bases outside the gene matches: 10. Germline V gene lookup returns CDR1 DFQATT and CDR2 SNEGSKA (reference sequence). The CDR3 loop reads CSARTDRASAEQYF. In DNA, the CDR3 is TGCAGTGCTAGAACCGACAGGGCTTCTGCCGAGCAGTACTTC.

This clonotype was seen a handful of times. CDR3 DNA: TGTGCCAGCAGCCAAGGAGACGCCTCCTACGAGCAGTACTTC. Its translation is CASSQGDASYEQYF. This rearrangement joins TRBV3-1 to TRBJ2-7; D uncertain. The V gene's germline CDR1 is LGHDT and CDR2 YNNKEL (reference sequence). CDR3 length: 14 residues. Trimming took 1 base from V and 0 from J, leaving 7 bases between them.

This clonotype was seen repeatedly, ten times or more. The chain links TRBV7-8 to TRBJ2-7, with D perhaps matching TRBD1 (6 bases). The V end was cut by 0 bases, the J end by 5 bases, with 11 bases between. The CDR3 totals 14 residues. Looked up from germline, CDR1 is SGHVS and CDR2 is FQNEAQ. CDR3 amino acids: CASSLAGAGDEQYF. The DNA of the CDR3 is TGTGCCAGCAGCTTAGCGGGGGCCGGGGACGAGCAGTACTTC. Drawing the rest from reference TRBV7-8 and TRBJ2-7, the complete variable domain is GAGVSQSPRYKVAKRGQDVALRCDPISGHVSLFWYQQALGQGPEFLTYFQNEAQLDKSGLPSDRFFAERPEGSVSTLKIQRTQQEDSAVYLCASSLAGAGDEQYFGPGTRLTVT.

This rearrangement joins TRBV2 to TRBJ1-5; no clear D gene. This CDR3 region has 14 residues. Germline CDR1 is SNHLY and CDR2 is FYNNEI. With 1 base removed from V and 0 bases from J, the gap between germline ends came to 4 bases. The DNA of the CDR3 is TGTGCCAGCAGTGAAGTGGCTAGCAATCAGCCCCAGCATTTT. It translates to CASSEVASNQPQHF.

This clonotype was detected only a few times. The chain links TRBV12-3 or TRBV12-4 to TRBJ2-7; 7 bases match TRBD1. The ends lost 5 bases at V and 3 bases at J; junction bases unmatched: 7. The CDR3 length is 14 residues. The CDR3 region is CASSLRDRNYEQYF. The CDR3 nucleotides read TGTGCCAGCAGTCTACGGGACAGAAACTACGAGCAGTACTTC.

This clonotype was counted a few times. The chain links TRBV12-3 or TRBV12-4 to TRBJ1-2, with 7 bases aligning to TRBD1. The trim removed 2 bases at V and 0 bases at J, leaving 6 bases unmatched. The CDR3 has 16 amino acids. CDR3 DNA: TGTGCCAGCAGTTTATCGGGCGGGACAGCTAACTATGGCTACACCTTC. This gives the protein CASSLSGGTANYGYTF.

The rearrangement joins TRBV20-1 to TRBJ1-2; D is perhaps TRBD1 (6 bases). The V gene lost 6 bases and the J gene lost 6 bases, with 17 bases spanning the gap. The CDR3 has 13 residues. The germline gives CDR1 DFQATT, CDR2 SNEGSKA (reference sequence). The CDR3 here is CSAFRRGRDGYTF. In DNA, the CDR3 is TGCAGTGCCTTTAGACGGGGGCGCGATGGCTACACCTTC.

This clonotype was observed many times. This chain links TRBV4-3 with TRBJ1-1; 10 bases map to TRBD1. Germline trimming cut 2 bases from V and 6 bases from J; bases unmatched to any gene: 9. There are 16 residues in the CDR3. CDR1 LGHNA and CDR2 YSLEER come from the germline V gene. Here the CDR3 DNA reads TGCGCCAGCAGCCAACACACCGGGACAGGGGTCCCTGAAGCTTTCTTT. The encoded protein is CASSQHTGTGVPEAFF.

This clonotype showed up just a few times. This sequence joins TRBV20-1 and TRBJ1-2; perhaps TRBD1 as D (5 bases). The CDR3 covers 13 residues. Trimming stripped 1 base from V and 1 base from J, with 7 bases between. CDR1 and CDR2 from the germline V gene are DFQATT and SNEGSKA (reference sequence). CDR3 sequence: CSARADSNYGYTF. The CDR3 DNA reads as TGCAGTGCTAGAGCAGACAGTAACTATGGCTACACCTTC.

This clonotype was counted ten times or more. The chain has TRBV2 and TRBJ2-1; TRBD2 aligns across 7 bases. V dropped 6 bases and J dropped 0; count of bases not matched to a gene: 8. The germline gives CDR1 SNHLY, CDR2 FYNNEI. The CDR3 spans 16 residues. The CDR3 region is CASREKLANSYNEQFF. The CDR3 DNA reads as TGTGCCAGCAGGGAAAAACTAGCGAACTCCTACAATGAGCAGTTCTTC.

This sequence joins TRBV6-6 and TRBJ1-2; 7 nucleotides line up with TRBD1. This CDR3 comprises 14 residues. The V gene's germline CDR1 is MNHNY and CDR2 SVGAGI (reference sequence). Germline trimming cut 5 bases from V and 6 bases from J; bases unmatched to any gene: 9. CDR3 amino acids: CASSAATGSHGYTF. Here the CDR3 DNA reads TGTGCCAGCAGTGCCGCGACAGGGTCGCATGGCTACACCTTC.

This clonotype was detected a few times. The chain is built from TRBV28 and TRBJ1-5; a weak D match, TRBD1 (5 bases). V lost 6 bases and J 11 bases, leaving 20 bases between the germline ends. This CDR3 is built from 14 residues. In germline, CDR1 is MDHEN, CDR2 SYDVKM. The CDR3 DNA is TGTGCCAGCAGCCGCAGGGTGTCGCTGATGTCCCAGCATTTT. It specifies CASSRRVSLMSQHF.